Sequencing of this T cell receptor (beta chain) was carried out in a study of technical replicates of blood from a handful of donors. The CDR3 length is 15 residues. Germline CDR1 and CDR2: KGHSH and LQKENI. Unmatched junction bases numbered 2, after V lost 2 bases and J lost 3 bases. Libraries were prepared by immunoSEQ multiplex PCR; TCRdb keeps only in-frame clonotypes and omits some of them. The sample yields 75,000 to 90,000 clones, around 90% seen once. This receptor was obtained from a human donor in good health. Sequencing was carried out using T cells isolated from PBMCs. The chain uses TRBV18 and TRBJ2-2; 8 positions match TRBD2. The CDR3 DNA reads as TGTGCCAGCTCACCATTGCGGGAGGACACCGGGGAGCTGTTTTTT. Its protein product is CASSPLREDTGELFF.